Listed below are T cell receptor beta chains from one sample, sequenced in a study of cytomegalovirus exposure and HLA in healthy donors. Using immunoSEQ multiplex PCR, the repertoire was profiled, and TCRdb retains in-frame clones only, with some absent. The sample has roughly 92,000 clones, about four fifths seen once. Sequenced input: PBMCs. Source of these receptors: a woman aged 70-85 years in good health and CMV-seropositive. Each CDR3 is given with its conserved first and last residue. A D gene is named only where the DNA matches it firmly. The size entry is marked missing in some rows and otherwise reads once, few, many or a size class.

NA	NA	TRBV7-9	TRBJ2-1	CASSLRWADEQFF	TGTGCCAGCAGCTTAAGATGGGCCGATGAGCAGTTCTTC
NA	TRBD1	TRBV7-9	TRBJ1-3	CASSLMQTDRGSNTIYF	TGTGCCAGCAGCTTAATGCAGACGGACAGGGGATCGAACACCATATATTTT
few	NA	TRBV4-2	TRBJ1-1	CASSRAGGTEAFF	TGTGCCAGCAGCCGGGCAGGCGGGACTGAAGCTTTCTTT
NA	NA	TRBV30	TRBJ2-5	CAWGGPQAAETQYF	TGTGCCTGGGGCGGGCCTCAGGCAGCCGAGACCCAGTACTTC
NA	TRBD1	TRBV29-1	TRBJ2-5	CSVSQGAGETQYF	TGCAGCGTGAGCCAGGGGGCGGGAGAGACCCAGTACTTC
NA	NA	TRBV5-1	TRBJ1-2	CASSMGGQGYTF	TGCGCCAGCAGCATGGGAGGGCAGGGCTACACCTTC
NA	NA	TRBV6-1	TRBJ2-5	CASSEGHGTQETQYF	TGTGCCAGCAGTGAGGGACACGGAACGCAAGAGACCCAGTACTTC
NA	NA	TRBV7-2	TRBJ2-2	CASSSGWRDHTGELFF	TGTGCCAGCAGCTCTGGTTGGCGGGACCACACCGGGGAGCTGTTTTTT
NA	TRBD1	TRBV9	TRBJ2-3	CASSGQGSVSTDTQYF	TGTGCCAGCAGCGGACAGGGGTCCGTTAGCACAGATACGCAGTATTTT
many	TRBD1	TRBV13	TRBJ1-1	CASSLRQGAAEAFF	TGTGCCAGCAGCTTAAGACAGGGGGCCGCTGAAGCTTTCTTT
NA	NA	TRBV28	TRBJ2-1	CASTLSGPLRRQFF	TGTGCCAGCACCCTGAGTGGTCCTCTCCGCCGGCAGTTCTTC
NA	NA	TRBV28	TRBJ1-2	CASSSPPGGIYGYTF	TGTGCCAGCAGTTCCCCCCCGGGGGGGATCTATGGCTACACCTTC
NA	NA	TRBV25-1	TRBJ2-7	CASSRGGGGSEQYF	TGTGCCAGCAGCCGAGGGGGGGGAGGGAGCGAGCAGTACTTC
NA	NA	TRBV5-5	TRBJ2-7	CASSLASPSYEQYF	TGTGCCAGCAGCTTGGCGAGTCCCTCCTACGAGCAGTACTTC
NA	TRBD2	TRBV5-4	TRBJ2-3	CASSPGTSGRAGARTDTQYF	TGTGCCAGCAGCCCGGGGACTAGCGGGAGGGCCGGGGCTCGCACAGATACGCAGTATTTT
NA	TRBD1	TRBV10-1	TRBJ2-1	CASSRDRGRNEQFF	TGCGCCAGCAGCCGGGACAGGGGGCGGAATGAGCAGTTCTTC
NA	TRBD1	TRBV6-6	TRBJ1-1	CASTGTGENTEAFF	TGTGCCAGCACCGGGACAGGGGAGAACACTGAAGCTTTCTTT
once	TRBD2	TRBV5-4	TRBJ2-3	CASSFGRESTDTQYF	TGTGCCAGCAGCTTCGGGAGGGAAAGCACAGATACGCAGTATTTT
NA	NA	TRBV18	TRBJ1-1	CASSLRDQTVRNTEAFF	TGTGCCAGCTCACTTAGAGACCAGACAGTTAGGAACACTGAAGCTTTCTTT
NA	NA	TRBV18	TRBJ1-1	CASSGPSSDTEAFF	TGTGCCAGCTCAGGGCCGTCATCGGACACTGAAGCTTTCTTT
NA	TRBD1	TRBV18	TRBJ1-1	CASSPPPGQLMNTEAFF	TGTGCCAGCTCACCACCTCCGGGACAGCTAATGAACACTGAAGCTTTCTTT
NA	NA	TRBV5-4	TRBJ2-7	CASSPQGGNYEQYF	TGTGCCAGCAGCCCTCAGGGGGGCAACTACGAGCAGTACTTC
NA	TRBD1	TRBV7-2	TRBJ2-7	CASSTDRGRFYEQYF	TGTGCCAGCAGCACAGACAGGGGGCGGTTCTACGAGCAGTACTTC
NA	NA	TRBV6-5	TRBJ2-5	CASSYSFGFIETQYF	TGTGCCAGCAGTTACTCGTTCGGTTTCATAGAGACCCAGTACTTC
NA	TRBD1	TRBV6-4	TRBJ2-7	CATVGQRAYEQYF	TGTGCCACCGTGGGACAGCGTGCCTACGAGCAGTACTTC
few	NA	TRBV7-2	TRBJ1-1	CASSFRDKGKKTEAFF	TGTGCCAGCAGCTTCCGGGACAAGGGAAAAAAGACTGAAGCTTTCTTT
NA	NA	TRBV5-4	TRBJ2-1	CASSLDLGTNNEQFF	TGTGCCAGCAGCTTGGATCTGGGCACCAACAATGAGCAGTTCTTC
NA	TRBD2	TRBV7-9	TRBJ2-3	CASSVRPGLAEDTQYF	TGTGCCAGCAGCGTGAGACCGGGACTAGCAGAAGATACGCAGTATTTT
NA	NA	TRBV29-1	TRBJ2-1	CSVGTYNEQFF	TGCAGCGTGGGGACTTACAATGAGCAGTTCTTC
NA	NA	TRBV15	TRBJ1-4	CATSREEGEKLFF	TGTGCCACCAGCAGAGAGGAGGGGGAAAAACTGTTTTTT
NA	NA	TRBV7-8	TRBJ2-7	CASSHPGRSSEQYF	TGTGCCAGCAGCCACCCCGGGAGATCGAGCGAGCAGTACTTC
NA	NA	TRBV9	TRBJ2-2	CASSSGGFGELFF	TGTGCCAGCAGTTCTGGGGGGTTCGGGGAGCTGTTTTTT
few	NA	TRBV11-3	TRBJ1-1	CASSLVGAGTEAFF	TGTGCCAGCAGCTTAGTTGGGGCGGGAACTGAAGCTTTCTTT
few	NA	TRBV10-2	TRBJ1-1	CASSAGGGDTEAFF	TGCGCCAGCAGTGCTGGGGGAGGGGACACTGAAGCTTTCTTT
NA	TRBD1	TRBV5-1	TRBJ1-4	CASSLGGQGLIANEKLFF	TGCGCCAGCAGCTTGGGGGGACAGGGTCTGATTGCTAATGAAAAACTGTTTTTT
NA	TRBD2	TRBV9	TRBJ2-1	CASSPRTSGLSNEQFF	TGTGCCAGCAGCCCCCGGACTAGCGGGCTGAGCAATGAGCAGTTCTTC
NA	NA	TRBV6-5	TRBJ2-3	CATSTGFSTDTQYF	TGTGCCACTTCGACAGGATTTAGCACAGATACGCAGTATTTT
NA	NA	TRBV28	TRBJ2-7	CASSLLWSYEQYF	TGTGCCAGCAGTTTACTGTGGAGCTACGAGCAGTACTTC
NA	TRBD2	TRBV19	TRBJ2-3	CASNRGGTDTQYF	TGTGCCAGTAATCGGGGGGGGACAGATACGCAGTATTTT
once	TRBD1	TRBV10-3	TRBJ2-5	CAIRSGTGEGETQYF	TGTGCCATCAGATCCGGGACAGGGGAAGGGGAGACCCAGTACTTC
NA	NA	TRBV30	TRBJ2-4	CAWTTPTSGAAKNIQYF	TGTGCCTGGACCACCCCTACGAGCGGCGCAGCCAAAAACATTCAGTACTTC
few	TRBD2	TRBV5-4	TRBJ2-7	CASSQTSGAHYEQYF	TGTGCCAGCAGTCAAACTAGCGGGGCACACTACGAGCAGTACTTC
NA	TRBD2	TRBV5-1	TRBJ2-3	CASSSGAAGGRTDTQYF	TGCGCCAGCAGCTCCGGAGCAGCGGGAGGGCGCACAGATACGCAGTATTTT
NA	TRBD1	TRBV29-1	TRBJ1-1	CSVVRGRRTEAFF	TGCAGCGTTGTCAGGGGGAGGAGGACTGAAGCTTTCTTT
NA	NA	TRBV29-1	TRBJ2-7	CSVGQGTYEQYF	TGCAGCGTTGGGCAGGGAACGTACGAGCAGTACTTC
NA	TRBD1	TRBV18	TRBJ2-2	CASSPRSPGQGVNTGELFF	TGTGCCAGCTCACCGCGATCTCCGGGACAGGGGGTGAACACCGGGGAGCTGTTTTTT
NA	TRBD1	TRBV5-5	TRBJ2-3	CASSRTQRTGATDTQYF	TGTGCCAGCAGCAGGACCCAGAGGACAGGGGCCACAGATACGCAGTATTTT
NA	TRBD2	TRBV9	TRBJ2-5	CASSPGTSGIQETQYF	TGTGCCAGCAGCCCCGGGACTAGCGGAATACAAGAGACCCAGTACTTC
NA	NA	TRBV18	TRBJ2-3	CASSPNTGTDTQYF	TGTGCCAGCTCACCAAATACGGGCACAGATACGCAGTATTTT
once	NA	TRBV11-3	TRBJ1-3	CASSLTVGNTIYF	TGTGCCAGCAGCTTAACAGTTGGAAACACCATATATTTT
NA	NA	TRBV9	TRBJ1-2	CASSVEGGDVYGYTF	TGTGCCAGCAGCGTAGAGGGGGGGGATGTCTATGGCTACACCTTC
NA	TRBD2	TRBV28	TRBJ2-3	CASSLPGTSGSTDTQYF	TGTGCCAGCAGTTTGCCAGGGACTAGCGGGAGCACAGATACGCAGTATTTT
NA	TRBD1	TRBV30	TRBJ1-1	CAWSAGQGAGEAFF	TGTGCCTGGAGTGCGGGACAGGGGGCAGGGGAAGCTTTCTTT
NA	TRBD1	TRBV15	TRBJ2-5	CATSRGDRGSQETQYF	TGTGCCACCAGCAGAGGGGACAGGGGTTCCCAAGAGACCCAGTACTTC
NA	TRBD1	TRBV5-8	TRBJ2-2	CASSPRGRSGELFF	TGTGCCAGCAGCCCCAGGGGGCGGAGCGGGGAGCTGTTTTTT
NA	TRBD1	TRBV7-3	TRBJ2-1	CASSLRPGGDEQFF	TGTGCCAGCAGCTTAAGACCAGGGGGCGATGAGCAGTTCTTC
NA	TRBD1	TRBV7-9	TRBJ1-2	CASSFPGQAGRGYTF	TGTGCCAGCAGCTTCCCGGGACAGGCCGGGCGTGGCTACACCTTC